What follows describes a single TCR beta chain. The data are from a study of Tregs in tolerant kidney transplant recipients. Some clones are missing from TCRdb's copy, which holds only in-frame ones; the method was immunoSEQ multiplex PCR. The sample shows about 120,000 clones, 92% of them seen only once. The CDR3 is made up of 16 amino acids. Germline trimming cut 3 bases from V and 2 bases from J; bases unmatched to any gene: 4. Germline CDR1 reads ENHRY; CDR2 reads SYGVKD. This clonotype was sampled from a human donor in good health. Sequencing was carried out using CD4+ T cells from blood. The rearrangement uses TRBV10-3 and TRBJ2-6; 7 nucleotides line up with TRBD2. The CDR3 bases are TGTGCCATCAGTGATTCGGGGAGGGCTGGGGCCAACGTCCTGACTTTC. It translates to CAISDSGRAGANVLTF.